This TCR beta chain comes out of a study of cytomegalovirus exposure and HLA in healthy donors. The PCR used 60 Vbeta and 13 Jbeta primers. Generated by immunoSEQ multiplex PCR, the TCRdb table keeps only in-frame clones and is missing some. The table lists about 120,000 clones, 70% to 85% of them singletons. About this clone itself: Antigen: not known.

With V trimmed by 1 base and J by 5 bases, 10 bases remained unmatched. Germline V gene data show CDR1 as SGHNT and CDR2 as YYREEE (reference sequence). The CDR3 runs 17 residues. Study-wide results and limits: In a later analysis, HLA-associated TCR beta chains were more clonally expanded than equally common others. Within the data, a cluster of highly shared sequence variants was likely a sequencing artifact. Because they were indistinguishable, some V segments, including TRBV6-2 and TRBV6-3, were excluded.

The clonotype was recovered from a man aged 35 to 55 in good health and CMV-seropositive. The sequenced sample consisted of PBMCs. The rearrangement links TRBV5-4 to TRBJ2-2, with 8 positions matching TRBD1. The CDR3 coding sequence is TGTGCCAGCAGCTTGCAGGGGGCTGAGAGTGTGACCGGGGAGCTGTTTTTT. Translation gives CASSLQGAESVTGELFF. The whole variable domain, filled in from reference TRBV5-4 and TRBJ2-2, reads ETGVTQSPTHLIKTRGQQVTLRCSSQSGHNTVSWYQQALGQGPQFIFQYYREEENGRGNFPPRFSGLQFPNYSSELNVNALELDDSALYLCASSLQGAESVTGELFFGEGSRLTVL.